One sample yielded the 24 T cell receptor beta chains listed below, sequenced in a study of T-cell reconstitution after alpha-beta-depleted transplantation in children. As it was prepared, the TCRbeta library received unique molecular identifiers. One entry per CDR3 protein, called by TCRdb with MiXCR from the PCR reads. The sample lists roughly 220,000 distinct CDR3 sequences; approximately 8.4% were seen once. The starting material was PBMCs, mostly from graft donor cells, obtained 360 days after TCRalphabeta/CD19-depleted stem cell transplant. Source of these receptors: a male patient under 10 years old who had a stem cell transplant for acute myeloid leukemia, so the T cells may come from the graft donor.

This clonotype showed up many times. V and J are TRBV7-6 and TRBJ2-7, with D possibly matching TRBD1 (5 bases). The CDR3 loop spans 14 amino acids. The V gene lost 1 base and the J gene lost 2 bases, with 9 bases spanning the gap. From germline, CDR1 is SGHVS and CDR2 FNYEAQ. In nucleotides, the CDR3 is TGTGCCAGCAGCTTAGTGGGCAGGGCCTACGAGCAGTACTTC. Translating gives CASSLVGRAYEQYF.

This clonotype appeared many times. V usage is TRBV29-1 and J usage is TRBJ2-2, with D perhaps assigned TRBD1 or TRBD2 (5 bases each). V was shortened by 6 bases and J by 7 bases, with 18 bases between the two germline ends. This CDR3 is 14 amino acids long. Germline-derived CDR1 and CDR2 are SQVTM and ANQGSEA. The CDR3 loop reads CSVAGTLGGGELFF. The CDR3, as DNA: TGCAGCGTAGCCGGGACCCTAGGAGGCGGGGAGCTGTTTTTT.

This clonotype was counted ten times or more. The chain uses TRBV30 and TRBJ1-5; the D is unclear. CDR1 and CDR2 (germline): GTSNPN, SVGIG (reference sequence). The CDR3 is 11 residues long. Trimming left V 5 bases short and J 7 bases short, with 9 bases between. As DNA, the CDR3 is TGTGCCTGGGGTAATCCCCAGCCCCAGCATTTT. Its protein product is CAWGNPQPQHF.

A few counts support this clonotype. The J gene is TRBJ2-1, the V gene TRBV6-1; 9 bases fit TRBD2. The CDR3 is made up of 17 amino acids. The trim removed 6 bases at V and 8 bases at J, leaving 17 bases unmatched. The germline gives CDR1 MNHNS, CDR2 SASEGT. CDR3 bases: TGTGCCAGCAGGTTTGCTAGCGGGACCCGGTCTTACTATGAGCAGTTCTTC. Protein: CASRFASGTRSYYEQFF.

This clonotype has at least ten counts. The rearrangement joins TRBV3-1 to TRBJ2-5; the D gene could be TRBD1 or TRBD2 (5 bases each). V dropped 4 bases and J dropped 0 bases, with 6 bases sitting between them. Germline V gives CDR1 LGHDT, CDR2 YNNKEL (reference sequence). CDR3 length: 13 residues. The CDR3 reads CASSRGDQETQYF. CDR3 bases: TGTGCCAGCAGCCGAGGGGACCAAGAGACCCAGTACTTC.

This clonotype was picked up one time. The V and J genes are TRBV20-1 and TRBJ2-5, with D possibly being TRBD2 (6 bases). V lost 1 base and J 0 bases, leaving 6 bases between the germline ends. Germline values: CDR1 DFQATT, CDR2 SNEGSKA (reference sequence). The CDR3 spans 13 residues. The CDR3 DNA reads TGCAGTGCTAGAGGGGACTACCAAGAGACCCAGTACTTC. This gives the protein CSARGDYQETQYF.

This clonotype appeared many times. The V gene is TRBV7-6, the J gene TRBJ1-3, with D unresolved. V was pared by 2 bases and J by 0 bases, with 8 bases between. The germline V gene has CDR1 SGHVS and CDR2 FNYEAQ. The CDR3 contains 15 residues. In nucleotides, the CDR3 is TGTGCCAGCAGCTTAAGCCTGAACTCTGGAAACACCATATATTTT. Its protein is CASSLSLNSGNTIYF.

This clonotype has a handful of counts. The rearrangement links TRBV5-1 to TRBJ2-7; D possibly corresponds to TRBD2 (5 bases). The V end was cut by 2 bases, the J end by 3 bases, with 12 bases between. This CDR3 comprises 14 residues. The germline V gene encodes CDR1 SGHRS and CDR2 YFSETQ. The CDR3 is CASSFRAGDYEQYV. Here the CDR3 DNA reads TGCGCCAGCAGCTTCCGGGCCGGGGACTACGAGCAGTACGTC.

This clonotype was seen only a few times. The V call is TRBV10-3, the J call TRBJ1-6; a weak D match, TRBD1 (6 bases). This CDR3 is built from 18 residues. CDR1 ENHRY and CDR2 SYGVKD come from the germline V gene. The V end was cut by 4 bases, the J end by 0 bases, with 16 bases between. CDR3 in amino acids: CAISGTYRVLSYNSPLHF. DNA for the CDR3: TGTGCCATCAGTGGGACCTACAGGGTCCTCTCCTATAATTCACCCCTCCACTTT.

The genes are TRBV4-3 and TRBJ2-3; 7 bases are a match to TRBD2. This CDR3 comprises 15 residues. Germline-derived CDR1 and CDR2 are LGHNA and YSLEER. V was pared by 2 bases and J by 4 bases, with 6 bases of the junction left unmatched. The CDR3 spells CASSQFGRESDTQYF. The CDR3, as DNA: TGCGCCAGCAGCCAATTCGGGCGGGAGTCAGATACGCAGTATTTT.

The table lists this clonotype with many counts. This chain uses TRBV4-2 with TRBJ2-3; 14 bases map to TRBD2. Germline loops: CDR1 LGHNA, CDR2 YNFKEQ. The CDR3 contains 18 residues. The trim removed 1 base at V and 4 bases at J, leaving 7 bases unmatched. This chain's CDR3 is CASSQGFGLAGGADTQYF. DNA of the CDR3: TGTGCCAGCAGCCAAGGATTCGGACTAGCGGGAGGAGCAGATACGCAGTATTTT.

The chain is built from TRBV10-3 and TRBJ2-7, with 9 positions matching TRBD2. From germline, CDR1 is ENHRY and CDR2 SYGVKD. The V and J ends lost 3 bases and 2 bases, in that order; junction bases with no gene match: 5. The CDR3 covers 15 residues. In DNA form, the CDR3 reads TGTGCCATCAGTGAAGGGGGACTAGCACCCTACGAGCAGTACGTC. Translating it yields CAISEGGLAPYEQYV.

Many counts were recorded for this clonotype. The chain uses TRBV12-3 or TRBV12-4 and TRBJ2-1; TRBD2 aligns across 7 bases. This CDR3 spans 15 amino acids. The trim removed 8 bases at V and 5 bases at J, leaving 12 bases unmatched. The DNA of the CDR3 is TGTGCCAGCGGGTTCGGGGGGAGTCGGGACAATGAGCAGTTCTTC. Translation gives CASGFGGSRDNEQFF.

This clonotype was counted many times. CDR3: CSAKDSGWDEKLFF. The CDR3 bases are TGCAGTGCTAAGGACAGCGGTTGGGATGAAAAACTGTTTTTT. The chain is built from TRBV20-1 and TRBJ1-4, with D possibly TRBD1 on 6 matching bases. The V and J ends lost 4 bases and 6 bases respectively, with 15 bases between them. The CDR3 is 14 amino acids. Germline loops: CDR1 DFQATT, CDR2 SNEGSKA (reference sequence).

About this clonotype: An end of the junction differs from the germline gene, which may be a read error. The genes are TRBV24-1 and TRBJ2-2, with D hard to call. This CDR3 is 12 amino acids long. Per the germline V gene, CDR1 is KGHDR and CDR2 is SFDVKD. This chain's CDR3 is CAPSLGPAFSLF. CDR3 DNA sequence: TGTGCCCCCTCACTCGGGCCGGCCTTCTCCCTTTTT.

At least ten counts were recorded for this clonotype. The CDR3 loop is CASRPILSTSTDTQYF. In nucleotides, the CDR3 is TGCGCCAGCAGACCTATCCTATCCACTAGCACAGATACGCAGTATTTT. The chain combines TRBV5-1 with TRBJ2-3; D remains unclear. Trimming shortened V by 5 bases and J by 0 bases, and 16 bases separated the two germline ends. The CDR3 contains 16 residues. The V gene's germline CDR1 is SGHRS and CDR2 YFSETQ.

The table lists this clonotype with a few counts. DNA of the CDR3: TGTGCCAGTGGGGCGGGGGGGGCCTACTCCTACAATGAGCAGTTCTTC. Translation: CASGAGGAYSYNEQFF. The V and J genes are TRBV19 and TRBJ2-1; 9 bases map to TRBD2. J was trimmed by 0 bases and V by 8 bases; bases with no gene match: 8. The CDR3 is 16 amino acids. Per the germline V gene, CDR1 is LNHDA and CDR2 is SQIVND (reference sequence).

Here the CDR3 DNA reads TGCAGTGCATGGGCGGGAGCCAGCTACAATGAGCAGTTCTTC. Translated, it gives CSAWAGASYNEQFF. This chain uses TRBV20-1 with TRBJ2-1; TRBD2 matches 7 bases. Per the germline V gene, CDR1 is DFQATT and CDR2 is SNEGSKA (reference sequence). This CDR3 is built from 14 residues. The V and J ends lost 6 bases and 3 bases, in that order; junction bases with no gene match: 8.

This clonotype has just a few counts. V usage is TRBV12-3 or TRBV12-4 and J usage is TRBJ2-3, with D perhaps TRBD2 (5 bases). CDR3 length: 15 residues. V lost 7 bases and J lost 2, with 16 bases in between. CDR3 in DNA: TGTGCCAGCACCTCCCCCAGCGGCCACACAGATACGCAGTATTTT. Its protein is CASTSPSGHTDTQYF.

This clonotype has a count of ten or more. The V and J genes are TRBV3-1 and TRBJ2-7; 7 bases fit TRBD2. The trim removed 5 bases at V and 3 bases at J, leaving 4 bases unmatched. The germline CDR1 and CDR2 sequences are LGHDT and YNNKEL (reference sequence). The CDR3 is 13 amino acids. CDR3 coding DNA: TGTGCCAGCAGCTTCTCGGGGGGCTACGAGCAGTACGTC. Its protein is CASSFSGGYEQYV.

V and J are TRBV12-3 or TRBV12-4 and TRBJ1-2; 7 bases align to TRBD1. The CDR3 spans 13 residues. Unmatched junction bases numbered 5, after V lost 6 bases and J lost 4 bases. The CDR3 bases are TGTGCCAGCAGGTCTACAGGGGTCTATGGCTACACCTTC. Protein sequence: CASRSTGVYGYTF.

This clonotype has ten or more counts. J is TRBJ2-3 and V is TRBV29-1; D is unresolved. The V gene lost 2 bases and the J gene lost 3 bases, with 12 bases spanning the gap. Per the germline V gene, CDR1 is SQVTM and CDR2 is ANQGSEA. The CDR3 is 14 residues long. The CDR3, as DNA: TGCAGCGTTGAATCCGAGAGTAGGACAGATACGCAGTATTTT. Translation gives CSVESESRTDTQYF.

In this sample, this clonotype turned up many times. The CDR3 sequence is CASSFRSGNTIYF. The DNA of the CDR3 is TGTGCCAGCAGCTTTCGATCTGGAAACACCATATATTTT. The chain couples TRBV7-9 to TRBJ1-3, with D unresolved. The CDR3 has 13 residues. The germline CDR1 and CDR2 sequences are SEHNR and FQNEAQ (reference sequence). Trimming removed 3 bases from V and 1 base from J, with 4 bases in between.

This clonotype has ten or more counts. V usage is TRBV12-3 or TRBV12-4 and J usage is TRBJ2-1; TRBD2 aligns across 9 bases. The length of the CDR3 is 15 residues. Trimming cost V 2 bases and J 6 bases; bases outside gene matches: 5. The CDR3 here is CASSLLAGVINEQFF. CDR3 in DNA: TGTGCCAGCAGTTTATTAGCGGGAGTAATCAATGAGCAGTTCTTC.